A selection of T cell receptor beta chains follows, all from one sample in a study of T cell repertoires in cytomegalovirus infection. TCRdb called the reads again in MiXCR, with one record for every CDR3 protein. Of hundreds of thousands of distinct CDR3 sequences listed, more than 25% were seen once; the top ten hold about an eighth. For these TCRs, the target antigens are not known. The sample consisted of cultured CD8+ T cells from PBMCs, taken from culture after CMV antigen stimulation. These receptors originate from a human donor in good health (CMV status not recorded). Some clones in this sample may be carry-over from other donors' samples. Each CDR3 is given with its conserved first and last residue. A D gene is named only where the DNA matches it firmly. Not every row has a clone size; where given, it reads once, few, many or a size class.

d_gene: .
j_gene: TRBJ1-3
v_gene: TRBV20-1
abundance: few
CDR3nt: TGCAGTGCTAGGGGGTTGGGGGCAGGAAACACCATATATTTT
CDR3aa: CSARGLGAGNTIYF

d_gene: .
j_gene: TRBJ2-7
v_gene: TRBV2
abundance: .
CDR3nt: TGTGCCACCTTGGGCAGAGGCGAGCAGTACTTC
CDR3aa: CATLGRGEQYF

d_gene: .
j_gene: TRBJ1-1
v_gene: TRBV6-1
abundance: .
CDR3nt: TGTGCCAGCAGTGATTTGATGCTCAACGGGGAAGCTTTCTTT
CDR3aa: CASSDLMLNGEAFF

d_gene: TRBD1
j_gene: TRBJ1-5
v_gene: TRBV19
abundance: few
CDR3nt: TGTGCCAGTAGTTGGACAGGGAGGAACAATCAGCCCCAGCATTTT
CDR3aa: CASSWTGRNNQPQHF

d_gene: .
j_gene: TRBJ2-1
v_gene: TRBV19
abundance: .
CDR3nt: TGTGCCAGTAGTAGTCTAAGTGGGACCCCCTCCTACAATGAGCAGTTCTTC
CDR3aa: CASSSLSGTPSYNEQFF

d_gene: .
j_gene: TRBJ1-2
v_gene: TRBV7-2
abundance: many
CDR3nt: TGTGCCAGCAGCTTAGAAGGGCAGCCTAACTATGGCTACACCTTC
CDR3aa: CASSLEGQPNYGYTF

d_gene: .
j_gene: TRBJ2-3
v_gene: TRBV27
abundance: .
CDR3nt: TGTGCCAGCAGTTTCCAGCCTAGTTATGGTGTCGCAGATACGCAGTATTTT
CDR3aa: CASSFQPSYGVADTQYF

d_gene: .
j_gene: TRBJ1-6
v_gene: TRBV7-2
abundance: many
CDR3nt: TGTGCCAGCAGCCCTGAGGCAGGTGTACTGTATAATTCACCCCTCCACTTT
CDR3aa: CASSPEAGVLYNSPLHF

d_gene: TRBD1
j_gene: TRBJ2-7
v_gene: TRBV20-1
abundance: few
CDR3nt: TGCAGTGCTAGACCTTCTACAGACAGGGATGCCTACGAGCAGTACTTC
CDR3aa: CSARPSTDRDAYEQYF

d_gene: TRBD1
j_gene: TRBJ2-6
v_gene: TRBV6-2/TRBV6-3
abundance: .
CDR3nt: TGTGCCAGCAGCCAGGGGGCTGGCTCTGGGGCCAACGTCCTGACTTTC
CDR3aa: CASSQGAGSGANVLTF

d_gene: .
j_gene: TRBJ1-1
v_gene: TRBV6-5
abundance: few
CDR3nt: TGTGCCAGCAGCCGGAAAAATGAAGCTTTCTTT
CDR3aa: CASSRKNEAFF

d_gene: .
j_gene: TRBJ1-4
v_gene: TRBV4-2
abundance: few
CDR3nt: TGTGCCAGCAGCCAAGATCTTACGGGGGCAACTAATGAAAAACTGTTTTTT
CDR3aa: CASSQDLTGATNEKLFF

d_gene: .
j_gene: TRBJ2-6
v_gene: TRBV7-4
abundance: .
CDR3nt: TGTGCCAGCAGCTTAAACCCCTACTCTGGGGCCAACGTCCTGACTTTC
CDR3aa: CASSLNPYSGANVLTF

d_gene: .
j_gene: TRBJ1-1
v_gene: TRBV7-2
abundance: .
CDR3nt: TGTGCCAGCAGCTTAGAGAAGGTCGCCACTGAAGCTTTCTTT
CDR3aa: CASSLEKVATEAFF

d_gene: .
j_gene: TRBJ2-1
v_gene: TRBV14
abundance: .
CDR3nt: TGTGCCAGCAGCCAAGAAGATGGTCGGGACGGGGCGACTAATGAGCAGTTCTTC
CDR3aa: CASSQEDGRDGATNEQFF

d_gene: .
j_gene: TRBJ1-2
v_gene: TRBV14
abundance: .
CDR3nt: TGTGCCAGCAGCCAAGATGAGGGTTACGACTATGGCTACACCTTC
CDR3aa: CASSQDEGYDYGYTF

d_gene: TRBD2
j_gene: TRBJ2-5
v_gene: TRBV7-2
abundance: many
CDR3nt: TGTGCCAGCAGCTTCACTAGCGTACAAGAGACCCAGTACTTC
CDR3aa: CASSFTSVQETQYF